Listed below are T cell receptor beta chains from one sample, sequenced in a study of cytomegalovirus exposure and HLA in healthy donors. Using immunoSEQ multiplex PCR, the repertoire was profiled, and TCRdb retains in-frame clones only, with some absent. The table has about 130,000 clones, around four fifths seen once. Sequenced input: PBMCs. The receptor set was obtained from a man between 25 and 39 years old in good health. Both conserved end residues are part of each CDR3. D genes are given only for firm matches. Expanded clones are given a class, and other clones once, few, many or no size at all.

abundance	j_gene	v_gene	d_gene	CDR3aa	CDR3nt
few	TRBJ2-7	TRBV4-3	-	CASSREDSRSYEQYF	TGCGCCAGCAGCCGAGAAGACAGCCGCTCCTACGAGCAGTACTTC
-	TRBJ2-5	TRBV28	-	CASSTGNLQETQYF	TGTGCCAGCAGTACAGGTAACCTCCAAGAGACCCAGTACTTC
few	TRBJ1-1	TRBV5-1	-	CASSTGSANTEAFF	TGCGCCAGTTCGACAGGCTCGGCGAACACTGAAGCTTTCTTT
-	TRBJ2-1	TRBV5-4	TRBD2	CASSLLLAGSAEQFF	TGTGCCAGCAGCTTGCTACTAGCGGGATCGGCGGAGCAGTTCTTC
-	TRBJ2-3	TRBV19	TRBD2	CASCREGLGDTQYF	TGTGCCAGTTGTCGGGAGGGCCTCGGGGATACGCAGTATTTT
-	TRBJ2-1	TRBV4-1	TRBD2	CASSQASGRSYNEQFF	TGCGCCAGCAGCCAAGCTAGCGGAAGGTCCTACAATGAGCAGTTCTTC
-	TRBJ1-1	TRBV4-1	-	CASSQEWGDSTEAFF	TGCGCCAGCAGCCAAGAGTGGGGCGATTCCACTGAAGCTTTCTTT
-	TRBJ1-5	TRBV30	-	CAWSGAGGNQPQHF	TGTGCCTGGAGTGGGGCCGGGGGCAATCAGCCCCAGCATTTT
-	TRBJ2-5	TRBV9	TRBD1	CASSTGPGGQETQYF	TGTGCCAGCAGCACCGGCCCAGGGGGCCAAGAGACCCAGTACTTC
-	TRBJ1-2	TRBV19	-	CASSPRGSFAIYGYTF	TGTGCCAGTAGTCCCCGGGGGAGTTTCGCTATTTATGGCTACACCTTC
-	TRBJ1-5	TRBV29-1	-	CSVADGYPPPQHF	TGCAGCGTTGCAGACGGGTACCCTCCGCCCCAGCATTTT
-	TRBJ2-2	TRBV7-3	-	CASRGEGGYTGELFF	TGTGCCAGCCGGGGTGAGGGGGGGTACACCGGGGAGCTGTTTTTT
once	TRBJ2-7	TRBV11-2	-	CASSLTQSYEQYF	TGTGCCAGCAGCTTAACACAGTCCTACGAGCAGTACTTC
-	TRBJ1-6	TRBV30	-	CALDLGDSPLHF	TGTGCCTTGGACCTCGGGGATTCACCCCTCCACTTT
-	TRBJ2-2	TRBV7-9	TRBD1	CASSLGQGGVGELFF	TGTGCCAGCAGCTTGGGACAGGGGGGTGTCGGGGAGCTGTTTTTT
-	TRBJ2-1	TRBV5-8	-	CASSTGTNEQFF	TGTGCCAGCAGCACGGGAACCAATGAGCAGTTCTTC
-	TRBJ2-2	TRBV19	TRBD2	CASSPLSGGNTGELFF	TGTGCCAGTAGTCCTTTATCGGGGGGGAACACCGGGGAGCTGTTTTTT
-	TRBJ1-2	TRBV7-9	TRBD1	CSSSLMDLRTGTGYTF	TGTTCCAGCAGCTTAATGGATCTTCGGACAGGGACCGGCTACACCTTC
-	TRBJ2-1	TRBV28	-	CASRTNRGGNEQFF	TGTGCCAGCAGAACGAACAGGGGGGGGAATGAGCAGTTCTTC
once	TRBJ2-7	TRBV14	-	CASSQGIAPTYEQYF	TGTGCCAGCAGCCAAGGTATAGCGCCTACCTACGAGCAGTACTTC
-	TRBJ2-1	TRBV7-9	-	CASSSGRGQNSYNEQFF	TGTGCCAGCAGCTCCGGGCGGGGACAGAACTCCTACAATGAGCAGTTCTTC
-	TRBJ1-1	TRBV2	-	CASRTANTEAFF	TGTGCCAGCAGGACAGCGAACACTGAAGCTTTCTTT
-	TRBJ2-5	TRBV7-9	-	CSSSFGRVQYQETQYF	TGTTCCAGCAGCTTCGGGCGGGTACAATACCAAGAGACCCAGTACTTC
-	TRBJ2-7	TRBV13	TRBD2	CASSRTPDAGVKDEQYF	TGTGCCAGCAGCCGAACCCCTGATGCGGGAGTGAAGGACGAGCAGTACTTC
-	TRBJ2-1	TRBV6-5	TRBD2	CASSSRTSGRAEQFF	TGTGCCAGCAGTTCTAGGACTAGCGGGAGGGCCGAGCAGTTCTTC
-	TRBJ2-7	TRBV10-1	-	CASSFGVRVDEQYF	TGCGCCAGCAGTTTCGGGGTAAGAGTGGACGAGCAGTACTTC
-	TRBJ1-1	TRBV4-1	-	CASSQDRGIPEAFF	TGCGCCAGCAGCCAAGATCGGGGTATTCCTGAAGCTTTCTTT
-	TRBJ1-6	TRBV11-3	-	CASSSDSWAGNSPLHF	TGTGCCAGCAGCTCGGACAGCTGGGCCGGGAATTCACCCCTCCACTTT
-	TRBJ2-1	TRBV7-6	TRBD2	CASTYGTSVGEQFF	TGTGCCAGCACCTACGGGACTAGCGTCGGGGAGCAGTTCTTC
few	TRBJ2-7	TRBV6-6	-	CASSSSGGARSYEQYF	TGTGCCAGCAGTTCTTCTGGGGGGGCGCGGTCCTACGAGCAGTACTTC
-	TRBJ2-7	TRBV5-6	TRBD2	CASKGGTSGRYSYEQYF	TGTGCCAGCAAGGGGGGGACTAGCGGGAGGTACTCCTACGAGCAGTACTTC
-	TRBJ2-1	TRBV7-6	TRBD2	CASSLGGLAGLSSYNEQFF	TGTGCCAGCAGCTTAGGGGGACTAGCGGGATTAAGCTCCTACAATGAGCAGTTCTTC
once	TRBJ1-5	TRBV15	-	CATSRETPKGSVYAQPQHF	TGTGCCACCAGCAGGGAAACGCCGAAGGGGTCAGTATACGCCCAGCCCCAGCATTTT
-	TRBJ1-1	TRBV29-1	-	CSVGGSMNTEAFF	TGCAGCGTTGGCGGGAGCATGAACACTGAAGCTTTCTTT
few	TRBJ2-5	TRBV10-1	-	CASSDGAQETQYF	TGCGCCAGCAGTGATGGAGCGCAAGAGACCCAGTACTTC
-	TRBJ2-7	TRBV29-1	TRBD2	CSTGTSGTPYEQYF	TGCAGCACCGGGACTAGCGGGACCCCCTACGAGCAGTACTTC
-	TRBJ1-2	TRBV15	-	CATSRDLGGPSKMKNYGYTF	TGTGCCACCAGCAGAGATCTAGGGGGACCCAGCAAAATGAAGAACTATGGCTACACCTTC
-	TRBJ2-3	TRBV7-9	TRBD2	CASSLGTSGPDTQYF	TGTGCCAGCAGCTTAGGGACTAGCGGCCCAGATACGCAGTATTTT
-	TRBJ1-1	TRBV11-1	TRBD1	CASSHYRGGTEAFF	TGTGCCAGCAGCCATTACAGGGGTGGCACTGAAGCTTTCTTT
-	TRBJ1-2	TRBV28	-	CASSLSNYGYTF	TGTGCCAGCAGTCTTTCTAATTATGGCTACACCTTC
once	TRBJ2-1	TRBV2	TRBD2	CATLAGINEQFF	TGTGCCACTCTAGCGGGAATCAATGAGCAGTTCTTC
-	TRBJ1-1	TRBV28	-	CASSLIGEGNTEAFF	TGTGCCAGCAGTTTGATCGGGGAGGGGAACACTGAAGCTTTCTTT
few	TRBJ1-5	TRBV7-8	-	CASSLTTGINQPQHF	TGTGCCAGCAGCTTAACGACAGGAATCAATCAGCCCCAGCATTTT
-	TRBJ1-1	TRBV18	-	CASSPPGRMNTEAFF	TGTGCCAGCTCACCACCGGGCAGGATGAACACTGAAGCTTTCTTT
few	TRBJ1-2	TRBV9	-	CASGGGPPTHGYTF	TGTGCCAGCGGGGGAGGGCCTCCTACGCATGGCTACACCTTC
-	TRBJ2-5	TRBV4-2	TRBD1	CASSQDLGTGGLETQYF	TGTGCCAGCAGCCAAGACTTGGGGACAGGGGGCTTGGAGACCCAGTACTTC